The clone carrying this T cell receptor (beta chain) was observed a handful of times. This sample stems from a study of T cells in Graves' hyperthyroidism and ophthalmopathy. CDR1 SNHLY and CDR2 FYNNEI come from the germline V gene. This CDR3 spans 14 amino acids. V lost 1 base, J lost 5 bases, and 11 bases lay in between. TCR beta CDR3 region amplification was performed from RNA transcripts. TCR CDR3 underwent first-round RT-PCR with the HTBI primer set. TCRdb analysed the multiplex PCR reads with MiXCR anew, one entry per CDR3 protein. Of about 500,000 distinct CDR3 sequences in the sample, about a sixth were seen once. Hyperthyroidism in the patients, aged 18 to 65, was newly diagnosed and under 2 months in duration. Diagnosing involved the use of clinical symptoms, serum thyroxine and TRAb, thyroid ultrasound and orbital computed tomography.

The chain couples TRBV2 to TRBJ2-5; D remains ambiguous. The clonotype was recovered from a woman in her late teens or twenties with Graves' hyperthyroidism. The sample consisted of blood. In nucleotides, the CDR3 is TGTGCCAGCAGTGAAGGTAGTAGTAGGGAGACCCAGTACTTC. It encodes CASSEGSSRETQYF.